The 30 T cell receptor beta chains below come from one sample, sequenced in a study of blood T cell repertoires in COVID-19. Data came from immunoSEQ multiplex PCR; TCRdb stores just in-frame clones and leaves some out. This table has about 310,000 clones, 90% appearing once. Sequencing input: peripheral blood. The receptors here all came from a woman aged 40 to 50 with COVID-19, enrolled during active disease.

The chain has TRBV27 and TRBJ2-7; 7 bases align to TRBD2. Germline assignment: CDR1 MNHEY and CDR2 SMNVEV (reference sequence). This CDR3 is built from 16 residues. Losses at the gene ends were 6 bases for V and 6 bases for J; bases not matched to a gene: 17. In DNA, the CDR3 is TGTGCCAGCAGGGAAACTAGCGAGCGCCCCTCAGGCGAGCAGTACTTC. It specifies CASRETSERPSGEQYF.

J is TRBJ2-3 and V is TRBV28; tentatively, D is TRBD2 (5 bases). The CDR3 spans 12 residues. V dropped 6 bases and J dropped 8 bases, with 12 bases sitting between them. From germline, CDR1 is MDHEN and CDR2 SYDVKM. The CDR3 coding sequence is TGTGCCAGCAGCCCCCCACTAGGTACGCAGTATTTT. Translating gives CASSPPLGTQYF.

V is TRBV4-2 and J is TRBJ2-7, with D possibly TRBD1 on 5 matching bases. Deletions cut 6 bases from V and 5 bases from J, with 20 bases between. This CDR3 is 15 amino acids long. The germline gives CDR1 LGHNA, CDR2 YNFKEQ. CDR3 in amino acids: CASSLGLDRGHEQYF. The CDR3 DNA sequence: TGTGCCAGCAGTCTAGGCCTAGATAGGGGCCACGAGCAGTACTTC.

The rearrangement links TRBV11-2 to TRBJ2-7; D possibly corresponds to TRBD2 (6 bases). The CDR3 runs to 16 residues. V was pared by 1 base and J by 5 bases, with 18 bases between. Germline V CDR1 and CDR2: SGHAT, FQNNGV. CDR3 loop: CASSLVAGAGRHEQYF. The CDR3 nucleotides read TGTGCCAGCAGCTTAGTAGCTGGGGCAGGGAGGCACGAGCAGTACTTC.

The chain employs TRBV4-3 and TRBJ1-6; a possible D gene is TRBD1 (5 bases). Germline V CDR1 and CDR2: LGHNA, YSLEER. The CDR3 loop spans 14 amino acids. V dropped 2 bases and J dropped 11 bases, with 13 bases sitting between them. The CDR3 here is CASSQKFGRAPLHF. DNA for the CDR3: TGCGCCAGCAGCCAAAAATTTGGCAGGGCACCCCTCCACTTT.

The chain is built from TRBV2 and TRBJ1-6, with D possibly matching TRBD1 (6 bases). V lost 6 bases and J lost 7, with 13 bases in between. The germline CDR1 and CDR2 sequences are SNHLY and FYNNEI. The CDR3 consists of 14 residues. CDR3 sequence: CASRVTGLNSPLHF. In DNA form, the CDR3 reads TGTGCCAGCAGGGTTACAGGGTTAAATTCACCCCTCCACTTT. Filled out from reference TRBV2 and TRBJ1-6, the complete variable domain reads EPEVTQTPSHQVTQMGQEVILRCVPISNHLYFYWYRQILGQKVEFLVSFYNNEISEKSEIFDDQFSVERPDGSNFTLKIRSTKLEDSAMYFCASRVTGLNSPLHFGNGTRLTVT.

A single count supports this clone. V is TRBV6-5 and J is TRBJ1-1, with 7 bases lining up with TRBD1. Germline values: CDR1 MNHEY, CDR2 SVGAGI. Unmatched junction bases numbered 3, after V lost 4 bases and J lost 1 base. The CDR3 contains 14 residues. CDR3 DNA: TGTGCCAGCAGTTCGACAGGGTCGAACACTGAAGCTTTCTTT. Translating gives CASSSTGSNTEAFF.

The chain uses TRBV5-8 and TRBJ2-5; unclear D gene. The CDR3 loop spans 14 amino acids. V was clipped by 4 bases and J by 1 base, with 11 bases between them. The germline CDR1 and CDR2 sequences are SGHTS and YDEGEE. CDR3 DNA: TGTGCCAGCAGCCGGAGAGATGCCCAAGAGACCCAGTACTTC. This sequence encodes CASSRRDAQETQYF. Together with reference TRBV5-8 and TRBJ2-5, the CDR3 gives the full variable domain: EAGVTQSPTHLIKTRGQQATLRCSPISGHTSVYWYQQALGLGLQFLLWYDEGEERNRGNFPPRFSGRQFPNYSSELNVNALELEDSALYLCASSRRDAQETQYFGPGTRLLVL.

The genes are TRBV19 and TRBJ2-6; D not resolved. Germline CDR1 reads LNHDA; CDR2 reads SQIVND (reference sequence). Trimming removed 5 bases from V and 2 bases from J, with 22 bases in between. The CDR3 is 19 amino acids. The CDR3, as DNA: TGTGCCAGTAGTCCGTATGGGCAGCCCTCCTCCCCTGGGGCCAACGTCCTGACTTTC. It is translated as CASSPYGQPSSPGANVLTF.

The chain combines TRBV11-3 with TRBJ2-2; the match to TRBD2 covers 7 bases. CDR3 size: 16 residues. Per the germline V gene, CDR1 is SGHNT and CDR2 is YENEEA. V lost 3 bases and J lost 7; bases outside the gene matches: 11. CDR3 in amino acids: CASSFGTHGGGGELFF. DNA for the CDR3: TGTGCCAGCAGCTTCGGGACCCACGGCGGGGGCGGGGAGCTGTTTTTT. Looking up the rest from reference TRBV11-3 and TRBJ2-2 gives the full variable domain: EAGVVQSPRYKIIEKKQPVAFWCNPISGHNTLYWYLQNLGQGPELLIRYENEEAVDDSQLPKDRFSAERLKGVDSTLKIQPAELGDSAVYLCASSFGTHGGGGELFFGEGSRLTVL.

The chain uses TRBV7-9 and TRBJ2-1; D uncertain. The CDR3 contains 17 residues. V was trimmed by 2 bases and J by 7 bases, leaving 21 bases between them. Germline lookup yields CDR1 SEHNR and CDR2 FQNEAQ (reference sequence). The CDR3 DNA sequence: TGTGCCAGCAGCTTATACGACTTTTCCGGCCGACGGAATGAGCAGTTCTTC. This codes for CASSLYDFSGRRNEQFF.

CDR3 nucleotides: TGTGCCAGCAGTGAAGGGCGGGGGAACACCATATATTTT. Translation: CASSEGRGNTIYF. The chain recombines TRBV6-1 with TRBJ1-3, with D possibly TRBD1 on 5 matching bases. The CDR3 sequence is 13 residues long. The V gene lost 1 base and the J gene lost 7 bases, with 8 bases spanning the gap. Germline CDR1 and CDR2: MNHNS and SASEGT.

The rearrangement links TRBV7-2 to TRBJ1-3; D gene uncertain. CDR3 size: 17 residues. Trimming stripped 1 base from V and 3 bases from J, with 16 bases between. Germline CDR1 SGHTA, CDR2 FQGNSA. CDR3 nucleotide sequence: TGTGCCAGCAGCTTAGAATGGTCCGGGTTTGGTGGAAACACCATATATTTT. Amino acid sequence: CASSLEWSGFGGNTIYF.

The rearrangement uses TRBV7-2 and TRBJ2-5; D may be TRBD1 (6 bases). Germline V CDR1 and CDR2: SGHTA, FQGNSA. The V end lost 5 bases, the J end lost 5 bases, and 15 bases lay between the germline ends. This CDR3 contains 14 residues. The CDR3 protein is CASSQGTSGETQYF. In DNA form, the CDR3 reads TGTGCCAGCAGCCAAGGGACAAGTGGGGAGACCCAGTACTTC.

This clone has just one count. The chain couples TRBV19 to TRBJ2-5; 8 positions agree with TRBD1. Germline assignment: CDR1 LNHDA and CDR2 SQIVND (reference sequence). The CDR3 extends over 15 amino acids. The ends lost 5 bases at V and 0 bases at J; junction bases unmatched: 5. CDR3 nucleotide sequence: TGTGCCAGTAGTCGACAGGGGCCCTACCAAGAGACCCAGTACTTC. This translates into CASSRQGPYQETQYF.

This clone has just one count. J is TRBJ2-3 and V is TRBV10-3; 8 nucleotides agree with TRBD2. The CDR3 length is 14 residues. J gave up 2 bases and V 10 bases, and 8 bases lay outside the gene matches. CDR1 and CDR2 from the germline V gene are ENHRY and SYGVKD. Written as DNA, the CDR3 is TGTGCCACCGCAAGTAGCGGGAACACAGATACGCAGTATTTT. Protein sequence: CATASSGNTDTQYF.

The chain has TRBV5-1 and TRBJ1-1; D not certain. There are 14 residues in the CDR3. CDR1 and CDR2 (germline): SGHRS, YFSETQ. V lost 4 bases to trimming and J lost 2 bases, with 12 bases between them. The CDR3, as DNA: TGCGCCAGCAGCCCGGGGAGTTTAAACACTGAAGCTTTCTTT. Translating gives CASSPGSLNTEAFF.

The V and J genes are TRBV11-2 and TRBJ2-1; TRBD1 might be the D (6 bases). This CDR3 spans 14 amino acids. V lost 5 bases and J 6 bases, leaving 14 bases between the germline ends. Germline-derived CDR1 and CDR2 are SGHAT and FQNNGV. CDR3 DNA sequence: TGTGCCAGCAGCGACCGTCGGACAGTCAATGAGCAGTTCTTC. It translates to CASSDRRTVNEQFF.

The rearrangement joins TRBV4-3 to TRBJ1-2, with a tentative D call TRBD1 (6 bases). The CDR3 loop spans 16 amino acids. Trimming stripped 1 base from V and 2 bases from J, with 14 bases between. CDR1 and CDR2 (germline): LGHNA, YSLEER. CDR3 amino acids: CASSQGGGAWNYGYTF. The CDR3 bases are TGCGCCAGCAGCCAAGGCGGGGGGGCATGGAACTATGGCTACACCTTC.

The genes are TRBV28 and TRBJ1-4; D is undetermined. CDR3 size: 13 residues. Trimming removed 5 bases at V and 8 bases at J, with 12 bases between. CDR1 is MDHEN and CDR2 is SYDVKM in the germline V gene. In DNA form, the CDR3 reads TGTGCCAGCAGTGTTCGGGGTTTCGAAAAACTGTTTTTT. The encoded protein is CASSVRGFEKLFF.

The V and J genes are TRBV27 and TRBJ2-3, with 7 bases that match TRBD2. CDR3 size: 14 residues. The germline V gene encodes CDR1 MNHEY and CDR2 SMNVEV (reference sequence). The ends lost 7 bases at V and 2 bases at J; junction bases unmatched: 6. CDR3 coding DNA: TGTGCCAGCACCTTGGGAGGGCCCACAGATACGCAGTATTTT. Amino acids: CASTLGGPTDTQYF.

The chain links TRBV5-4 to TRBJ1-2, with 10 bases lining up with TRBD1. CDR3 length equals 16 residues. CDR1 and CDR2 (germline): SGHNT, YYREEE (reference sequence). The V segment lost 2 bases and the J segment 8 bases; nucleotides outside the gene matches: 12. The CDR3 loop is CASSFFLSGTGDGYTF. The CDR3 region has the DNA TGTGCCAGCAGCTTCTTCTTATCCGGGACAGGGGACGGCTACACCTTC. The complete variable domain, with remaining parts taken from reference TRBV5-4 and TRBJ1-2, reads ETGVTQSPTHLIKTRGQQVTLRCSSQSGHNTVSWYQQALGQGPQFIFQYYREEENGRGNFPPRFSGLQFPNYSSELNVNALELDDSALYLCASSFFLSGTGDGYTFGSGTRLTVV.

As regards this clone: Additional DNA sequences in this sample encode the identical CDR3. V is TRBV4-3 and J is TRBJ2-7; D unclear. Trimming shortened V by 0 bases and J by 9 bases, and 15 bases separated the two germline ends. This CDR3 spans 14 amino acids. Germline assignment: CDR1 LGHNA and CDR2 YSLEER. CDR3 DNA sequence: TGCGCCAGCAGCCAAGATCTCATCGAGGCCGCGCAGTACTTC. Its protein is CASSQDLIEAAQYF.

This clone was recorded only once. The chain carries TRBV5-1 and TRBJ2-1, with 11 positions matching TRBD2. This CDR3 spans 15 amino acids. J lost 9 bases, V lost 1 base, and 6 bases had no gene match. Germline CDR1 reads SGHRS; CDR2 reads YFSETQ. The CDR3 protein is CASSLFGTSGTEQFF. The CDR3 DNA is TGCGCCAGCAGCTTGTTCGGGACTAGCGGCACTGAGCAGTTCTTC.

This rearrangement joins TRBV11-3 to TRBJ2-2; perhaps TRBD2 as D (6 bases). Germline V gives CDR1 SGHNT, CDR2 YENEEA. The CDR3 has 17 amino acids. The V gene lost 6 bases and the J gene lost 4 bases, with 21 bases spanning the gap. The CDR3 spells CASSNPTGTSLTGELFF. For the CDR3, the DNA is TGTGCCAGCAGTAACCCGACCGGGACTTCGCTCACCGGGGAGCTGTTTTTT. Variable domain in full (rest from reference TRBV11-3 and TRBJ2-2): EAGVVQSPRYKIIEKKQPVAFWCNPISGHNTLYWYLQNLGQGPELLIRYENEEAVDDSQLPKDRFSAERLKGVDSTLKIQPAELGDSAVYLCASSNPTGTSLTGELFFGEGSRLTVL.

V and J are TRBV27 and TRBJ2-7; 7 nucleotides line up with TRBD1. The CDR3 is 15 residues long. Germline CDR1 reads MNHEY; CDR2 reads SMNVEV (reference sequence). V lost 1 base to trimming and J lost 5 bases; unmatched junction nucleotides: 8. The CDR3 sequence is CASSLLRQGVHEQYF. CDR3 sequence (DNA): TGTGCCAGCAGTTTATTAAGGCAGGGGGTCCACGAGCAGTACTTC.

The DNA for the CDR3 is TGTGCCAGCAGTTCTCGACAGGGCGATGGCTACACCTTC. As protein: CASSSRQGDGYTF. The rearrangement uses TRBV27 and TRBJ1-2; 7 nucleotides align to TRBD1. The CDR3 consists of 13 residues. Germline V gives CDR1 MNHEY, CDR2 SMNVEV (reference sequence). V was clipped by 4 bases and J by 6 bases; unmatched bases: 5.

V is TRBV6-5 and J is TRBJ2-7; TRBD1 agrees at 11 bases. This CDR3 region has 15 residues. In germline, CDR1 is MNHEY, CDR2 SVGAGI. Germline trimming cut 1 base from V and 4 bases from J; bases unmatched to any gene: 3. CDR3 amino acids: CASSYWTGGAYEQYF. As DNA, the CDR3 is TGTGCCAGCAGTTACTGGACAGGGGGCGCGTACGAGCAGTACTTC.

The rearrangement joins TRBV4-1 to TRBJ1-1, with 7 positions matching TRBD1. After removal of 0 bases from V and 0 bases from J, the junction contained 4 bases not matched to a gene. CDR1 and CDR2 from the germline V gene are MGHRA and YSYEKL. There are 16 residues in the CDR3. Here the CDR3 DNA reads TGCGCCAGCAGCCAAGATCAGGGGGACATGAACACTGAAGCTTTCTTT. Amino acid sequence: CASSQDQGDMNTEAFF.

The CDR3 spells CASSPRGEQFF. CDR3 coding DNA: TGTGCCAGCAGCCCAAGAGGTGAGCAGTTCTTC. The chain is built from TRBV7-9 and TRBJ2-1; no clear D. This CDR3 is built from 11 residues. The V gene's germline CDR1 is SEHNR and CDR2 FQNEAQ (reference sequence). Trimming removed 5 bases from V and 9 bases from J, with 8 bases in between.